This T cell receptor beta chain was captured in a study of cytomegalovirus exposure and HLA in healthy donors. Vbeta (60) and Jbeta (13) primers were used in the PCR. Using immunoSEQ multiplex PCR, the repertoire was profiled, and TCRdb retains in-frame clones only, with some absent. The sample records a few hundred thousand clones, approximately 82% being singletons. This CDR3 spans 15 amino acids. V was cut by 1 base and J by 6 bases, with 16 bases left in between. Germline values: CDR1 SGHTS, CDR2 YDEGEE. The sequenced sample consisted of PBMCs. The gene calls are TRBV5-8 and TRBJ1-2; no clear D. The clonotype originates from a woman between 35 and 50 years old in good health and CMV-seronegative. The CDR3 region is CASSLNTGRADGYTF. The CDR3 nucleotides read TGTGCCAGCAGCTTGAACACCGGGCGGGCGGATGGCTACACCTTC.